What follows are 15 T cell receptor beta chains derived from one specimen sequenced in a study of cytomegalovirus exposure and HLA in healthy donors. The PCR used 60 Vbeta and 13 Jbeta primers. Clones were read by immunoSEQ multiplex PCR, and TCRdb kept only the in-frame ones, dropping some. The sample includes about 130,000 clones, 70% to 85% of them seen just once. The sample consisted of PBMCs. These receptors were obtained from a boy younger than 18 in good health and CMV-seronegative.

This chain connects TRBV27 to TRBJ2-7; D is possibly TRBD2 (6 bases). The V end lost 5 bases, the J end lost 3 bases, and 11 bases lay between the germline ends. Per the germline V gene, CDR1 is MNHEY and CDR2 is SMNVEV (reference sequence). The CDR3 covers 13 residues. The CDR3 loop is CASSPRGVYEQYF. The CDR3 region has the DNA TGTGCCAGCAGTCCGCGGGGTGTCTACGAGCAGTACTTC.

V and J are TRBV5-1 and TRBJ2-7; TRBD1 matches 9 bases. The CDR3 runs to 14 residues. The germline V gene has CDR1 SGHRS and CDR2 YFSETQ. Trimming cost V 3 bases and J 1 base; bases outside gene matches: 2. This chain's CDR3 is CASSWGQGSYEQYF. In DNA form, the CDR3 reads TGCGCCAGCAGCTGGGGACAGGGTTCCTACGAGCAGTACTTC.

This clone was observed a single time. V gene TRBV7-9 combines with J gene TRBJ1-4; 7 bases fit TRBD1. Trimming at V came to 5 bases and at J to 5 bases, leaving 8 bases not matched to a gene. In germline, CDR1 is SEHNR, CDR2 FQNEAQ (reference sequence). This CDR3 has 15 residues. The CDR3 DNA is TGTGCCAGCAGCGGCCCGGGACAGAAGAATGAAAAACTGTTTTTT. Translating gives CASSGPGQKNEKLFF.

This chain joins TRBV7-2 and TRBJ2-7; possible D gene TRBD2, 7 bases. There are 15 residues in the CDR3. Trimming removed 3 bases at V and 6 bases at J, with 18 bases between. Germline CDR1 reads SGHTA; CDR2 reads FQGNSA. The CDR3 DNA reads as TGTGCCAGCAGCTTTCTTGCGGGGGCCTCCCTCGAGCAGTACTTC. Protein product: CASSFLAGASLEQYF.

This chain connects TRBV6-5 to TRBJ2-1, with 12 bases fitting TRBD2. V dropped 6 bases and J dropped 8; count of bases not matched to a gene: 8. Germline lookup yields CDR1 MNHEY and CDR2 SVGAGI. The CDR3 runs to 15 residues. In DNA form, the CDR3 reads TGTGCCAGCAGCCCACTAGCGGGAGGCCTATATGAGCAGTTCTTC. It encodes CASSPLAGGLYEQFF.

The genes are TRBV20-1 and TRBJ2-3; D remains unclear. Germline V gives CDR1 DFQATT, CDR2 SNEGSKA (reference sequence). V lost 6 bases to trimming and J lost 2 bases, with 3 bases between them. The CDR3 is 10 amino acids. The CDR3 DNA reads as TGCAGTGCCTACACAGATACGCAGTATTTT. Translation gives CSAYTDTQYF.

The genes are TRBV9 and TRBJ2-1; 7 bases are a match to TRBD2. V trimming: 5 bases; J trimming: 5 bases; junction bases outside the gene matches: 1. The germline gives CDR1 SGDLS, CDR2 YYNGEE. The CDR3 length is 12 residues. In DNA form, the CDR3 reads TGTGCCAGCAGGGGGGGGGACAATGAGCAGTTCTTC. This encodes CASRGGDNEQFF.

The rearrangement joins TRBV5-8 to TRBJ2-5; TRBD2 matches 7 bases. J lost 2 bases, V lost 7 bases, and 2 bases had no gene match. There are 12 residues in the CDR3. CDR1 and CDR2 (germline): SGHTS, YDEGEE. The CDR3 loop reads CASGRGQETQYF. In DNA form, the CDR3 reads TGTGCCAGCGGGAGGGGACAAGAGACCCAGTACTTC. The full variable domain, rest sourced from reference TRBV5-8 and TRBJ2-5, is EAGVTQSPTHLIKTRGQQATLRCSPISGHTSVYWYQQALGLGLQFLLWYDEGEERNRGNFPPRFSGRQFPNYSSELNVNALELEDSALYLCASGRGQETQYFGPGTRLLVL.

The CDR3 nucleotides read TGCGCCAGCAGCCCCGGACTAGCGGGAGGGTCGTCCTACAATGAGCAGTTCTTC. Translated, it gives CASSPGLAGGSSYNEQFF. The J gene is TRBJ2-1, the V gene TRBV4-3; TRBD2 agrees at 15 bases. Germline CDR1 is LGHNA and CDR2 is YSLEER. This CDR3 spans 18 amino acids. With 4 bases clipped from V and 1 base from J, the junction kept 5 bases outside the gene matches.

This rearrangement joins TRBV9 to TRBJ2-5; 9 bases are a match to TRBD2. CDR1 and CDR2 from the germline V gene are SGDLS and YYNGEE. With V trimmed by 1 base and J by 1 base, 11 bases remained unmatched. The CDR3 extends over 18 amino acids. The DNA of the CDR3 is TGTGCCAGCAGCGTACGGGTTGATAGCGGGAGTATCCAAGAGACCCAGTACTTC. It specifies CASSVRVDSGSIQETQYF.

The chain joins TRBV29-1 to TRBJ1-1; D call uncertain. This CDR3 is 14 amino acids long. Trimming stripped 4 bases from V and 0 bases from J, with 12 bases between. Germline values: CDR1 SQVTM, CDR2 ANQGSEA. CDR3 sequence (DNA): TGCAGCGTTGGCATTGAGGGCTTGAACACTGAAGCTTTCTTT. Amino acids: CSVGIEGLNTEAFF.

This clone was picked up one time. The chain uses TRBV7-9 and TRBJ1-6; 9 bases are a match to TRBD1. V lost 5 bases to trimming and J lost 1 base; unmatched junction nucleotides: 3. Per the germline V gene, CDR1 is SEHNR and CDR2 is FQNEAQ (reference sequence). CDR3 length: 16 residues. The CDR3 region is CASSPGTGSYNSPLHF. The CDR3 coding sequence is TGTGCCAGCAGCCCTGGGACAGGGTCCTATAATTCACCCCTCCACTTT.

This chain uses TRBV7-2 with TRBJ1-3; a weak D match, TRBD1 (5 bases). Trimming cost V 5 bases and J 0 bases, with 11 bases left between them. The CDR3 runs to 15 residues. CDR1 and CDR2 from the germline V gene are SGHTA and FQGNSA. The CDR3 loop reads CASSLQGISGNTIYF. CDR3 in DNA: TGTGCCAGCAGCCTTCAGGGAATCTCTGGAAACACCATATATTTT.

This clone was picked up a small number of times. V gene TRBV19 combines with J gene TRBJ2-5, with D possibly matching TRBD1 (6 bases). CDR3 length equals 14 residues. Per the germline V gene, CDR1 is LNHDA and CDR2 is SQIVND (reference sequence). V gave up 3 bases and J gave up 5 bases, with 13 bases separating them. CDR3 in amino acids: CASSMGRGSETQYF. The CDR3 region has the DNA TGTGCCAGTAGTATGGGCAGGGGTAGCGAGACCCAGTACTTC. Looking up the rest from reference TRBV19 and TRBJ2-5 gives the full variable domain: DGGITQSPKYLFRKEGQNVTLSCEQNLNHDAMYWYRQDPGQGLRLIYYSQIVNDFQKGDIAEGYSVSREKKESFPLTVTSAQKNPTAFYLCASSMGRGSETQYFGPGTRLLVL.

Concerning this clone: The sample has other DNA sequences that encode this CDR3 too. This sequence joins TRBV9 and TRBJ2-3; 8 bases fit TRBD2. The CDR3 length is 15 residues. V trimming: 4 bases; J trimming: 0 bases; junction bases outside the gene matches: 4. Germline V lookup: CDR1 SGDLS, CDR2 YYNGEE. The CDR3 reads CASSLRGVSTDTQYF. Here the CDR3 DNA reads TGTGCCAGCAGCCTGCGGGGGGTCAGCACAGATACGCAGTATTTT.